The entry below gives a single T cell receptor (beta chain) sequence along with its context. Assay used: immunoSEQ multiplex PCR; TCRdb lists only in-frame clones, some missing. This table has roughly 79,000 clones, under 96% appearing once. Germline-derived CDR1 and CDR2 are SGHNT and YYREEE (reference sequence). The CDR3 has 14 residues. Between the trimmed V and J ends, which lost 1 base and 1 base, there was a span of 9 bases. This record belongs to a study of technical replicates of blood from several donors. This clonotype was sampled from a human donor in good health. This chain uses TRBV5-4 with TRBJ2-7, with D possibly TRBD2 on 6 matching bases. The material sequenced was T cells isolated from PBMCs. This CDR3 is CASSLRERSYEQYF. CDR3 in DNA: TGTGCCAGCAGCTTGCGGGAGAGGTCCTACGAGCAGTACTTC.